This TCR beta chain is from a study of beta chain features in type 1 diabetes. Study details: Age, gender and cell yields were similar between patients and healthy donors. The study's findings and limits: Naive, central memory and Treg TCRB repertoires appeared more alike in patients than in healthy donors.

V was trimmed by 3 bases and J by 2 bases, leaving 11 bases between them. The CDR3 covers 13 residues. CDR1 and CDR2 (germline): SQVTM, ANQGSEA. TCRB transcripts that were expressed got sequenced, as all of the isolated RNA had been reverse transcribed. It was found that naive, central memory and regulatory T cell samples averaged about 3.4 million reads. Libraries were prepared by immunoSEQ multiplex PCR; TCRdb keeps only in-frame clonotypes and omits some of them. This repertoire shows some 900,000 clones, about 17% found once; its top ten account for 0.02% to 0.025%. This clone has a handful of counts. Its antigen is unidentified.

V gene TRBV29-1 combines with J gene TRBJ2-7; D unresolved. This clonotype was sampled from a woman younger than 30 in good health. Sequenced: naive CD4+ T cells from blood. DNA of the CDR3: TGCAGCGTTGAGTTTAGCCCCACCTACGAGCAGTACTTC. Amino acid sequence: CSVEFSPTYEQYF.